This entry is about one T cell receptor (beta chain). Its antigen is currently unknown. The protocol was immunoSEQ multiplex PCR, while the TCRdb copy is restricted to in-frame clones and leaves out a portion. This table has about 200,000 clones, 72% appearing once. This CDR3 has 14 amino acids. The V and J ends lost 7 bases and 2 bases respectively, with 15 bases between them. The germline gives CDR1 MNHEY, CDR2 SVGAGI. This sample stems from a study of cytotoxic CD8 clonotypes in ibrutinib-treated CLL. Broader study findings: Sampling times (in sustained-remission versus progressing patients) were not the same.

The chain combines TRBV6-5 with TRBJ2-7; D is perhaps TRBD1 or TRBD2 (5 bases each). The specimen was PBMCs, collected after 24 months of ibrutinib treatment. This clonotype originated in a human donor with chronic lymphocytic leukemia. The CDR3 nucleotides read TGTGCCAGCACCAGCGGACAAAACCCCTACGAGCAGTACTTC. Its protein product is CASTSGQNPYEQYF.